This TCR beta chain was captured in a study of breast tumors, draining lymph nodes, adjacent tissues. Comment on this clonotype: The antigen is not known. At one end the junction does not follow the germline gene, possibly because of a read error.

The CDR3 loop spans 13 amino acids. Per germline, CDR1 DFQATT and CDR2 SNEGSKA (reference sequence). Study-wide findings and caveats: Tumor repertoires ranked between lymph nodes and nontumor tissue in diversity, with V and J gene preferences.

From the multiplex PCR reads, TCRdb called clonotypes with MiXCR, one entry per CDR3 protein. This table holds 60,000 to 75,000 distinct CDR3 sequences, 57% found once. What was sequenced was breast tumor tissue. V and J are TRBV20-1 and TRBJ1-6, with 7 bases fitting TRBD1. The clonotype originates from a female donor with breast cancer. Some clones in this sample may be carry-over from other donors' samples. The CDR3: CSATQGRESPHHF. The CDR3 region has the DNA TGCAGTGCTACACAGGGGCGGGAGTCACCCCACCACTTT.